These 15 T cell receptor beta chains were sequenced from one sample in a study of T-cell memory formation after mild COVID-19. MiXCR, run by TCRdb on the 5' RACE reads, gives a single entry per CDR3 protein. The sample records about 340,000 distinct CDR3 sequences, approximately 15% being singletons. Material: PBMCs or a T cell subset sorted from them (not recorded which). The source is a man aged 18 to 30 who had mild COVID-19 (a few samples of this study predate the infection). Cell type and time point are not known.

This clonotype appeared a few times. The V and J genes are TRBV4-1 and TRBJ1-3; TRBD1 matches at 9 bases. V lost 1 base, J lost 3 bases, and 7 bases stayed unmatched. Germline assignment: CDR1 MGHRA and CDR2 YSYEKL. The CDR3 spans 17 residues. The CDR3 is CASSQGGQGSFGNTIYF. CDR3 in DNA: TGCGCCAGCAGCCAAGGGGGACAGGGAAGTTTTGGAAACACCATATATTTT.

The chain recombines TRBV6-2 or TRBV6-3 with TRBJ2-2; TRBD2 aligns across 11 bases. This CDR3 is 18 amino acids long. Germline trimming cut 5 bases from V and 7 bases from J; bases unmatched to any gene: 15. Germline loops: CDR1 MNHEY, CDR2 SVGEGT. In DNA form, the CDR3 reads TGTGCCAGCAGTCTCAGGGGACTAGCGGCGACCTCGGGCGGGGAGCTGTTTTTT. Translating gives CASSLRGLAATSGGELFF.

This clonotype was observed a handful of times. The chain employs TRBV20-1 and TRBJ2-3; D might be TRBD1 (6 bases). This CDR3 is 13 amino acids long. V gave up 1 base and J gave up 13 bases, with 18 bases separating them. Germline CDR1 reads DFQATT; CDR2 reads SNEGSKA (reference sequence). For the CDR3, the DNA is TGCAGTGCTAGAGGTCGGTGGGGGCAGACAAAGTATTTT. This translates into CSARGRWGQTKYF.

This clonotype turned up a few times. The J gene is TRBJ1-2, the V gene TRBV2, with D tentatively TRBD1 (5 bases). CDR1 is SNHLY and CDR2 is FYNNEI in the germline V gene. Trimming shortened V by 6 bases and J by 6 bases, and 14 bases separated the two germline ends. The CDR3 length is 13 residues. CDR3 DNA: TGTGCCAGCAGAGATGACAGACTCAATGGCTACACCTTC. Its protein is CASRDDRLNGYTF.

The chain links TRBV4-1 to TRBJ2-2; D perhaps matches TRBD2 (6 bases). The CDR3 spans 17 residues. From germline, CDR1 is MGHRA and CDR2 YSYEKL. V was pared by 1 base and J by 3 bases, with 15 bases between. The DNA for the CDR3 is TGCGCCAGCAGCCAAGGAGTAAGGACTATCGACACCGGGGAGCTGTTTTTT. Its translation: CASSQGVRTIDTGELFF.

This clonotype was picked up a small number of times. The chain links TRBV4-1 to TRBJ2-7; TRBD1 might be the D (6 bases). CDR1 is MGHRA and CDR2 is YSYEKL in the germline V gene. V was trimmed by 4 bases and J by 1 base, leaving 11 bases between them. The CDR3 is 14 amino acids. CDR3 protein: CASSLVQGSYEQYV. CDR3 sequence (DNA): TGCGCCAGCAGCCTGGTACAGGGTTCCTACGAGCAGTACGTC.

In this sample, this clonotype turned up a few times. V and J are TRBV7-9 and TRBJ2-3; perhaps TRBD2 as D (6 bases). The V gene lost 4 bases and the J gene lost 0 bases, with 14 bases spanning the gap. The CDR3 is 16 residues long. CDR1 is SEHNR and CDR2 is FQNEAQ in the germline V gene (reference sequence). CDR3 nucleotides: TGTGCCAGCAGCTCAAACCAGGCGGGAAGCACAGATACGCAGTATTTT. Its protein product is CASSSNQAGSTDTQYF.

The chain uses TRBV20-1 and TRBJ2-5, with 13 nucleotides matching TRBD2. The CDR3 length is 15 residues. V lost 1 base to trimming and J lost 5 bases; unmatched junction nucleotides: 4. Germline CDR1 and CDR2: DFQATT and SNEGSKA (reference sequence). CDR3 coding DNA: TGCAGTGCTAGAGGGACTAGCGGGGGAGGGGAGACCCAGTACTTC. Translating it yields CSARGTSGGGETQYF.

The chain carries TRBV27 and TRBJ2-7; TRBD1 agrees at 8 bases. CDR1 is MNHEY and CDR2 is SMNVEV in the germline V gene (reference sequence). CDR3 length equals 16 residues. Losses at the gene ends were 6 bases for V and 0 bases for J; bases not matched to a gene: 10. CDR3 region: CASRATRTGFSYEQYF. Written as DNA, the CDR3 is TGTGCCAGCAGAGCAACCAGGACAGGGTTCTCCTACGAGCAGTACTTC.

V and J are TRBV6-2 or TRBV6-3 and TRBJ2-1, with no clear D. CDR3 length: 15 amino acids. Germline V lookup: CDR1 MNHEY, CDR2 SVGEGT. The V gene lost 6 bases and the J gene lost 8 bases, with 20 bases spanning the gap. This chain's CDR3 is CASSSELVWSYEQFF. The CDR3 coding sequence is TGTGCCAGCAGCTCCGAGCTAGTTTGGAGCTATGAGCAGTTCTTC.

This clonotype came up many times. This chain joins TRBV5-1 and TRBJ2-5, with unresolved D. CDR1 is SGHRS and CDR2 is YFSETQ in the germline V gene. The CDR3 contains 16 residues. V was clipped by 0 bases and J by 0 bases, with 12 bases between them. The CDR3 nucleotides read TGCGCCAGCAGCTTGGGACTGCGCAGAGACCAAGAGACCCAGTACTTC. Residues: CASSLGLRRDQETQYF.

CDR3 sequence reads: CASSLRQGASGYTF. The DNA for the CDR3 is TGCGCCAGCAGCCTACGACAGGGGGCGAGTGGCTACACCTTC. This chain links TRBV4-1 with TRBJ1-2; 10 bases map to TRBD1. The length of the CDR3 is 14 residues. CDR1 and CDR2 (germline): MGHRA, YSYEKL. After removal of 4 bases from V and 7 bases from J, the junction contained 6 bases not matched to a gene.

The rearrangement joins TRBV7-9 to TRBJ1-3; perhaps TRBD1 as D (6 bases). The CDR3 extends over 14 amino acids. Germline CDR1 SEHNR, CDR2 FQNEAQ (reference sequence). The germline V and J ends were trimmed by 6 bases and 4 bases, with 13 bases remaining between them. DNA of the CDR3: TGTGCCAGCAGTTGGCAGGGGCTCGGAAACACCATATATTTT. Protein: CASSWQGLGNTIYF.

Only a few counts were recorded for this clonotype. The V and J genes are TRBV7-2 and TRBJ1-2; 11 nucleotides line up with TRBD1. CDR1 SGHTA and CDR2 FQGNSA come from the germline V gene. V lost 3 bases to trimming and J lost 5 bases; unmatched junction nucleotides: 8. CDR3 size: 16 residues. The CDR3 reads CASSFRGGQGGYGYTF. In DNA form, the CDR3 reads TGTGCCAGCAGCTTCCGTGGGGGACAGGGGGGATATGGCTACACCTTC.

This clonotype was detected ten times or more. An end of the junction differs from the germline gene, which may be a read error. For the CDR3, the DNA is TGTGCTAGCAGCAACCCGTCGGGGTCTGGCTACACCTTC. It is translated as CASSNPSGSGYTF. This chain joins TRBV7-7 and TRBJ1-2; D gene uncertain. This CDR3 is built from 13 residues. Germline CDR1 and CDR2: SSHAT and FNYEAQ (reference sequence).